Sequencing of this T cell receptor (beta chain) was carried out in a study of T cell changes during pregnancy in multiple sclerosis. TCRdb's copy holds only in-frame clones and misses some; the assay was immunoSEQ multiplex PCR. This table holds around 69,000 clones, approximately 92% found once. The clonotype was recovered from a female donor with multiple sclerosis, enrolled in a pregnancy study. The specimen was peripheral blood, collected in the first trimester of pregnancy.

The CDR3 bases are TGTGCCAGCAGCTCGCGACAGGGGACGCGCACCGGGGAGCTGTTTTTT. Its translation: CASSSRQGTRTGELFF. J is TRBJ2-2 and V is TRBV7-3; 8 nucleotides match TRBD1. The CDR3 extends over 16 amino acids. The trim removed 4 bases at V and 4 bases at J, leaving 8 bases unmatched. Germline-derived CDR1 and CDR2 are SGHTA and FQGTGA. The entire variable domain, with the rest obtained from reference TRBV7-3 and TRBJ2-2, is as follows: GAGVSQTPSNKVTEKGKYVELRCDPISGHTALYWYRQSLGQGPEFLIYFQGTGAADDSGLPNDRFFAVRPEGSVSTLKIQRTERGDSAVYLCASSSRQGTRTGELFFGEGSRLTVL.